Below, 11 T cell receptor beta chains from the same sample are listed, as sequenced in a study of T cell clones after liver transplantation. Some clones are missing from TCRdb's copy, which holds only in-frame ones; the method was immunoSEQ multiplex PCR. The top ten clones hold approximately 14% of a sample with around 4,800 clones, roughly 30% of them seen once. Proliferating CFSE-low MLR cells were sequenced to define alloreactive TCRbeta sequences. No antigen is known for these receptors. Material: CD4+ T cells from cultured PBMCs. These receptors came from a human patient who received a liver transplant. Some T cells may trace back to the graft donor.

The chain recombines TRBV18 with TRBJ2-2; 7 positions match TRBD1. From germline, CDR1 is KGHSH and CDR2 LQKENI. V shed 2 bases, J shed 1 base, and the junction held 7 bases outside the gene matches. This CDR3 spans 17 amino acids. The CDR3 nucleotides are TGTGCCAGCTCACCAAATTTGGGGACAGAGAACACCGGGGAGCTGTTTTTT. Translated: CASSPNLGTENTGELFF.

J is TRBJ2-4 and V is TRBV19; no firm D call. The V end was cut by 3 bases, the J end by 3 bases, with 12 bases between. CDR1 is LNHDA, CDR2 SQIVND, per germline (reference sequence). This CDR3 spans 15 amino acids. The CDR3 bases are TGTGCCAGTAGTATTTTAGAGGCTGGCAAAAACATTCAGTACTTC. Its protein is CASSILEAGKNIQYF.

This clone was counted a few times. As DNA, the CDR3 is TGTGCCAGCAGTTACTCCGGGGGGGACAAAAACATTCAGTACTTC. It translates to CASSYSGGDKNIQYF. The chain carries TRBV27 and TRBJ2-4; 8 nucleotides align to TRBD2. Germline V lookup: CDR1 MNHEY, CDR2 SMNVEV (reference sequence). V lost 4 bases to trimming and J lost 3 bases; unmatched junction nucleotides: 5. CDR3 length: 15 residues.

The gene calls are TRBV19 and TRBJ2-5, with 7 positions matching TRBD2. The DNA end favors TRBJ2-7, so the J call may be wrong. The CDR3 consists of 15 residues. CDR1 LNHDA and CDR2 SQIVND come from the germline V gene (reference sequence). CDR3 DNA: TGTGCCAGTAGCCTATGGGGGGGAAGAGCCTACGAGCAGTACTTC. It specifies CASSLWGGRAYEQYF.

J is TRBJ2-3 and V is TRBV28; possibly TRBD1 or TRBD2 for D (7 bases each). The CDR3 loop spans 17 amino acids. Germline CDR1 and CDR2: MDHEN and SYDVKM. V gave up 4 bases and J gave up 5 bases, with 22 bases separating them. The CDR3 here is CASSSAVGGGALDTQYF. The CDR3 nucleotides read TGTGCCAGCAGTTCCGCCGTGGGAGGGGGCGCTTTAGATACGCAGTATTTT.

J is TRBJ1-6 and V is TRBV4-2; D remains ambiguous. The CDR3 has 17 amino acids. The ends were cut back, 4 bases at V and 8 bases at J, with 21 bases in the middle. Germline V lookup: CDR1 LGHNA, CDR2 YNFKEQ. As DNA, the CDR3 is TGTGCCAGCAGCCCAACGGGGTTTCCGGGGATCCATTCACCCCTCCACTTT. Protein product: CASSPTGFPGIHSPLHF.

This clone is deemed medium-sized. In the same sample, other DNA sequences code for this CDR3. The chain carries TRBV19 and TRBJ1-2; D is undetermined. The CDR3 is 14 amino acids. V was trimmed by 11 bases and J by 6 bases, leaving 22 bases between them. Germline V gene sequence: CDR1 LNHDA, CDR2 SQIVND (reference sequence). The CDR3 protein is CAGKMVGIVHGYTF. The CDR3 coding sequence is TGTGCCGGTAAAATGGTAGGGATTGTCCATGGCTACACCTTC.

This clone was seen more than once but under ten times. The chain has TRBV14 and TRBJ1-1, with D uncertain. Germline CDR1 and CDR2: SGHDN and FVKESK. The ends were cut back, 4 bases at V and 3 bases at J, with 9 bases in the middle. CDR3 length equals 13 residues. The CDR3 is CASSLQLHTEAFF. For the CDR3, the DNA is TGTGCCAGCAGCCTTCAACTCCACACTGAAGCTTTCTTT.

The chain has TRBV5-4 and TRBJ2-3; D is unclear. The CDR3 runs 12 residues. From germline, CDR1 is SGHNT and CDR2 YYREEE (reference sequence). Trimming took 0 bases from V and 6 from J, leaving 5 bases between them. CDR3 amino acids: CASSLVSDTQYF. Here the CDR3 DNA reads TGTGCCAGCAGCTTGGTTAGCGATACGCAGTATTTT.

The J gene is TRBJ1-2, the V gene TRBV5-4, with a possible D match to TRBD1 (6 bases). Germline CDR1 is SGHNT and CDR2 is YYREEE (reference sequence). V was shortened by 4 bases and J by 2 bases, with 12 bases between the two germline ends. This CDR3 spans 14 amino acids. The DNA of the CDR3 is TGTGCCAGCAGCACCCAGGGGTGGAACTATGGCTACACCTTC. Protein: CASSTQGWNYGYTF.

This clone was seen only a few times. The rearrangement joins TRBV9 to TRBJ2-2, with D unresolved. Per germline, CDR1 SGDLS and CDR2 YYNGEE. Trimming pared 1 base from V and 6 bases from J, leaving 1 base between. CDR3 length: 11 residues. The CDR3 nucleotides read TGTGCCAGCAGCGTACCCGGGGAGCTGTTTTTT. It codes for CASSVPGELFF.